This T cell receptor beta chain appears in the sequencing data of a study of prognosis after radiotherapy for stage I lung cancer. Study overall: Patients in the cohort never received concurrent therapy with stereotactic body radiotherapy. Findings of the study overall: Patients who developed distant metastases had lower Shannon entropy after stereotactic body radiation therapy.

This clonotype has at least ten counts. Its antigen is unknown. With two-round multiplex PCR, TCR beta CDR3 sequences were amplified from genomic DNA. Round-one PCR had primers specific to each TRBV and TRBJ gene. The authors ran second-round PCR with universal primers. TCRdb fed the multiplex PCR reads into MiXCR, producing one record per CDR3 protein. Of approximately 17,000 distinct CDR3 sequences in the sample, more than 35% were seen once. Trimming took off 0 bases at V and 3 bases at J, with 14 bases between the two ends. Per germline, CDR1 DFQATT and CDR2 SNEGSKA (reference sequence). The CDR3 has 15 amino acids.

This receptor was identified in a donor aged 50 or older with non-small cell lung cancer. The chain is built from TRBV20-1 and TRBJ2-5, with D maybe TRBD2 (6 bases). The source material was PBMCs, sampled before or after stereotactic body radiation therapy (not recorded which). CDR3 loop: CSARDGSSGEETQYF. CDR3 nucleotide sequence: TGCAGTGCTAGAGACGGAAGTAGCGGAGAAGAGACCCAGTACTTC.